Following are 2 T cell receptor beta chains from one sample sequenced in a study of tumor-infiltrating lymphocytes in primary liver carcinoma (dated by TCRdb to the late 2010s). Without any cell sorting, total RNA and DNA were co-extracted from about 20-30 mg of bulk tissue using the AllPrep DNA/RNA mini kit. Sequenced on an Illumina HiSeq 2500. A constant-region primer and ProtoScript II reverse transcriptase were used to reverse-transcribe TCRbeta-specific cDNA from about 530 ng total RNA. The TCRbeta libraries were prepared through three rounds of nested multiplex PCR following a slightly modified ARM-PCR procedure. The first two PCR rounds used multiplex TRBV1-TRBV30 forward primers with a Cbeta reverse primer, each for approximately 11 cycles. TCRdb reran the public reads through fastp at Q25 and MiXCR, keeping productive beta chains. When rows share a CDR3 protein, they turn into one entry using the most common DNA and genes. This sample is represented by about 99,000 distinct CDR3 sequences; approximately 71% of them were singletons. Clones ranked in the top ten supply roughly 10% of the sample.

The material sequenced was liver tumor tissue from sampling region 5. This specimen's cell subset or site label, per the study, means: tumor region T5, tumor centre. These receptors all stem from a woman aged 55-69 years with primary liver carcinoma and hepatitis B virus infection.

Notes on this clonotype: An end of the junction differs from the germline gene, which may be a read error. The chain combines TRBV6-6 with TRBJ1-5; TRBD1 might be the D (6 bases). This CDR3 region has 14 residues. From germline, CDR1 is MNHNY and CDR2 SVGAGI (reference sequence). The CDR3 bases are TGTGTCAGCAGTCCACTGGGGGCTTATCAGCCCCAGCATTTT. This gives the protein CVSSPLGAYQPQHF.

Turning to this clonotype: One end of the junction varies from germline; a read error may be responsible. V gene TRBV6-5 combines with J gene TRBJ1-1; D call uncertain. From germline, CDR1 is MNHEY and CDR2 SVGAGI. The CDR3 spans 15 residues. CDR3: CASRRSSGTGTEVFF. CDR3 nucleotide sequence: TGTGCCAGCAGACGGTCGTCGGGCACGGGTACTGAAGTTTTCTTT.